This T cell receptor (beta chain) was found in a study of OX40 agonist ivuxolimab in advanced cancers. Across the whole study: Patients' therapy was ivuxolimab, an antibody that acts as an agonist of OX40 (CD134). Dose-escalation patients suffered from hepatocellular carcinoma, melanoma, renal cell or head and neck cancer.

Germline values: CDR1 SGHKS, CDR2 YYEKEE (reference sequence). V gave up 0 bases and J gave up 0 bases, with 3 bases separating them. CDR3 length: 13 amino acids. Method: immunoSEQ multiplex PCR; TCRdb's copy keeps in-frame clones and lacks some. The table records roughly 64,000 clones, over 65% of them present only once. The timepoints at which blood was sampled were baseline, cycle 4 day 1, and cycle 7 day 1. This clonotype was obtained from an adult with an advanced solid tumor such as melanoma, head and neck, liver or kidney cancer. The sample consisted of CD4+ or CD8+ T cells sorted from blood, taken in a trial of the OX40 agonist ivuxolimab. The rearrangement links TRBV5-5 to TRBJ1-1; D is undetermined. The CDR3 region has the DNA TGTGCCAGCAGCTTGGGGATGAACACTGAAGCTTTCTTT. This sequence encodes CASSLGMNTEAFF.